This record looks at one TCR beta chain sequence and its context. Its antigen is not yet known. No clone much larger than this one lies a single base away; base qualities are absent. From its cysteine to its phenylalanine, the CDR3 spans 16 amino acids. Only the CDR3 DNA stays, 48 bases, in frame from base 1. Trimmed from V: 3 bases; trimmed from J: 4 bases; junction bases lacking a gene match: 11. In the germline V gene, CDR1 corresponds to SQVTM and CDR2 to ANQGSEA. TCRbeta CDR3 regions were amplified from genomic DNA using the immunoSEQ Assay, a bias-controlled multiplex PCR. On the authors' methods: Nucleated cell counts per sample were estimated from amplification of reference gene primers within the assay. Sequence reads were collapsed and filtered to measure the absolute abundance of every unique TCRbeta CDR3 rearrangement. For each sample, productive Simpson clonality was calculated by taking the square root of Simpson's diversity index across productive rearrangements. TCRdb obtained this table from immuneACCESS and retained in-frame rearrangements with V and J assigned. These tables miss some clones; where compared with another copy, unresolved V genes account for less than half of the shortfall, and the remainder is unexplained. The V and J calls and clone size were taken over from that table, and D and trimming were inferred from the DNA. The sample table shows roughly 230,000 clones, and roughly 91% are seen once. Clones ranked in the top ten supply around 0.9% of the sample.

One collaborating source in Seattle enrolled patients during active infection and followed them longitudinally through the course of disease. Collaborating institutions collected whole blood in K2EDTA tubes following their own protocols. For TCRbeta analysis, collaborators shipped samples in one of three forms: frozen whole blood, isolated PBMCs, or DNA extracted from either of those sample types. The data stem from a study of blood T cell repertoires in COVID-19 (dated by TCRdb to 2020 to 2021). In the study overall: The collaborator samples originated in the United States, Italy and Spain and spanned the acute and convalescent phases of COVID-19. The material from the prospective study consisted of cDNA or gDNA derived from T cells, B-cell-depleted T cells, or PBMCs. The dataset comprised deeply sampled blood TCRbeta repertoires from subjects exposed to, actively infected with, or recovered from COVID-19. A freely available public database, intended as a resource for researchers studying the immune response to SARS-CoV-2, is where the repertoires were released. Samples came from the ongoing ImmuneRACE study (first 160 participants) plus 1,254 subjects from 6 global collaborators. Nearly every sample came with metadata listing a de-identified subject ID, COVID-19 status, age in years and sex. HLA class I and class II types, where available, came from metadata supplied by the sample provider rather than from assay-based typing.

The paper as a whole reports these results and caveats: The quantity of clinical and demographic metadata differed by source and by participant and was supplied without curation.

Recombination linked TRBV29-1 to TRBJ1-2; TRBD1 agrees with 10 junctional bases. The sequenced material came from peripheral blood. The source of this sequence is a man aged 30 to 39 with COVID-19, enrolled during active disease. The DNA sequence is as follows: TGCAGCGTTGACTTCCCTGGGACAGGGGAGATCTATGGCTACACCTTC. Translated, this gives CSVDFPGTGEIYGYTF.